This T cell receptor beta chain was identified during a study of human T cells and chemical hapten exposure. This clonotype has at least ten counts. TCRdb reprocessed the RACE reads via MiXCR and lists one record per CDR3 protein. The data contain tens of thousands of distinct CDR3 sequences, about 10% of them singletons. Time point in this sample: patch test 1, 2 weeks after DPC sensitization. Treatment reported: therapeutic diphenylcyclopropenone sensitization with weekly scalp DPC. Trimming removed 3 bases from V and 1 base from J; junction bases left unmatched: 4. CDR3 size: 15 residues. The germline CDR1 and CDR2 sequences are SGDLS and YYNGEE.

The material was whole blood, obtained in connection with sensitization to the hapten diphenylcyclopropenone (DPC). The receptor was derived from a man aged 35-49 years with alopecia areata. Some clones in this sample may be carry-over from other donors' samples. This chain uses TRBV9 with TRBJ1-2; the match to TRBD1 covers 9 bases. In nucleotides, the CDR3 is TGTGCCAGCAGCGGGGACAGGGTAGTTAACTATGGCTACACCTTC. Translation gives CASSGDRVVNYGYTF.